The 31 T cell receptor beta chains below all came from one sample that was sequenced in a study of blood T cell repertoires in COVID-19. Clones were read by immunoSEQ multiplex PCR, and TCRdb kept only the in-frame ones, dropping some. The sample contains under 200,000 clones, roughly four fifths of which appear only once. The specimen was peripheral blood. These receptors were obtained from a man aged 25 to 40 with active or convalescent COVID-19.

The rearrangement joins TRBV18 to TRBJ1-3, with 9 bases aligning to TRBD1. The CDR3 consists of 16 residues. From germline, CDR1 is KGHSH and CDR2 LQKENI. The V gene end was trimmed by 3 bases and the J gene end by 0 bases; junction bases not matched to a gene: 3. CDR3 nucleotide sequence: TGTGCCAGCTCACCGGGACAGGGAGACTCTGGAAACACCATATATTTT. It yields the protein CASSPGQGDSGNTIYF.

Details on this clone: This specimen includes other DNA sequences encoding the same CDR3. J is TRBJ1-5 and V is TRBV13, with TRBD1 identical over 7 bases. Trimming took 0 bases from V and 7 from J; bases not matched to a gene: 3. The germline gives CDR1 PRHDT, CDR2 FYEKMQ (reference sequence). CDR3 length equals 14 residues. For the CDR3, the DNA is TGTGCCAGCAGCTTAGGGACAGGGCCGCAGCCCCAGCATTTT. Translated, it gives CASSLGTGPQPQHF.

CDR3 sequence (DNA): TGTGCCAGCAGCTTTTGGCCGTCCAACGAGCAGTACGTC. Its translation: CASSFWPSNEQYV. This chain uses TRBV5-8 with TRBJ2-7; no clear D. CDR3 length: 13 amino acids. Trimming took off 2 bases at V and 5 bases at J, with 11 bases between the two ends. Germline CDR1 is SGHTS and CDR2 is YDEGEE.

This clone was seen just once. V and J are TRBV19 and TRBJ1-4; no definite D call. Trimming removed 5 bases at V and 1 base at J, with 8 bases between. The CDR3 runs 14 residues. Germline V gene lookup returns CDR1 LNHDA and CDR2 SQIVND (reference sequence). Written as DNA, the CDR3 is TGTGCCAGTAGTGACCCGGGAACTAATGAAAAACTGTTTTTT. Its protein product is CASSDPGTNEKLFF.

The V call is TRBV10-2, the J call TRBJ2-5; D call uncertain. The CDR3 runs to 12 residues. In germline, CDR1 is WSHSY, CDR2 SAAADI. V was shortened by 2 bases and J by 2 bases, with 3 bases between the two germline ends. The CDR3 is CASSEPQETQYF. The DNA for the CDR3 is TGCGCCAGCAGTGAGCCGCAAGAGACCCAGTACTTC.

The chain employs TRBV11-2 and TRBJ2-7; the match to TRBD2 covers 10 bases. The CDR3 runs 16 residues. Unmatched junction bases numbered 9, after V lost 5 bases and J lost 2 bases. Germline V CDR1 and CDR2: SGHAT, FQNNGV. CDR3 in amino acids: CASSDRLAGLTYEQYF. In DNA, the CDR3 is TGTGCCAGCAGCGACCGACTAGCGGGCCTTACCTACGAGCAGTACTTC.

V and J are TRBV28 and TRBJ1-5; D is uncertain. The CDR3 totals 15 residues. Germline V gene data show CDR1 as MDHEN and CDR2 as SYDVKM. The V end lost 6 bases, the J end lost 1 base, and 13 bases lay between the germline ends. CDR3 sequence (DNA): TGTGCCAGCAGGCGGCCCGAGGGAAGCAATCAGCCCCAGCATTTT. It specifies CASRRPEGSNQPQHF.

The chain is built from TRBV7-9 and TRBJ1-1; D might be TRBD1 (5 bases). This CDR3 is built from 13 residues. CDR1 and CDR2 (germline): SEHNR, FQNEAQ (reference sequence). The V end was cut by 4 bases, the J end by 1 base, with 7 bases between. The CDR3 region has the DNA TGTGCCAGCAGCTCACAGGCGAACACTGAAGCTTTCTTT. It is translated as CASSSQANTEAFF.

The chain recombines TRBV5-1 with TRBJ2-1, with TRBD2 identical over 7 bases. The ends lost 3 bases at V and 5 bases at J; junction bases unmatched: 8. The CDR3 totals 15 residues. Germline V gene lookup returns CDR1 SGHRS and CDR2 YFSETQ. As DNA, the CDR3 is TGCGCCAGCAGCTCCCCTAGCGGCGCGAACAATGAGCAGTTCTTC. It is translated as CASSSPSGANNEQFF. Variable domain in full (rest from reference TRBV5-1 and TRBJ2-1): KAGVTQTPRYLIKTRGQQVTLSCSPISGHRSVSWYQQTPGQGLQFLFEYFSETQRNKGNFPGRFSGRQFSNSRSEMNVSTLELGDSALYLCASSSPSGANNEQFFGPGTRLTVL.

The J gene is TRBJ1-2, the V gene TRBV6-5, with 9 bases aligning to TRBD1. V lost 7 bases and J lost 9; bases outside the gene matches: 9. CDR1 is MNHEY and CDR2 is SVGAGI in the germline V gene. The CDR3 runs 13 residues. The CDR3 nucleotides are TGTGCCAGCAACCCTGGGACAGGGCAGAGCTACACCTTC. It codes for CASNPGTGQSYTF.

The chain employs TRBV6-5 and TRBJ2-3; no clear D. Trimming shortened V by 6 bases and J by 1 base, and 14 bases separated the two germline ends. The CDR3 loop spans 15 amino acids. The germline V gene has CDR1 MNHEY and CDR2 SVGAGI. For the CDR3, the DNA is TGTGCCAGCAGCGATGTTTCGGTTGGCACAGATACGCAGTATTTT. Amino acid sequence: CASSDVSVGTDTQYF.

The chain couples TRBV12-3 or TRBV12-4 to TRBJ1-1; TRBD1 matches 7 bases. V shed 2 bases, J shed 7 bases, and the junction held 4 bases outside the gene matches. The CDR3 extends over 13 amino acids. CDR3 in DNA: TGTGCCAGCAGTTTAAGACAGGGAAATGAAGCTTTCTTT. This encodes CASSLRQGNEAFF.

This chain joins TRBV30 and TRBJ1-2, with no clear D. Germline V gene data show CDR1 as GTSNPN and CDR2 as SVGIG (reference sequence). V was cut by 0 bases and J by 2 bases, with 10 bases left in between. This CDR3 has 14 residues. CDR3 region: CAWSVGRPNYGYTF. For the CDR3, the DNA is TGTGCCTGGAGTGTGGGCAGGCCAAACTATGGCTACACCTTC.

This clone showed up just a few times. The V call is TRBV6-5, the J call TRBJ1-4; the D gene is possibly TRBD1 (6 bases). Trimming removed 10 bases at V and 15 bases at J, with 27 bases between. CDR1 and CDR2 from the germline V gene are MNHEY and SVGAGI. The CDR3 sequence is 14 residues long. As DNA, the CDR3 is TGTGCCACCACGGGACCCAGGGGCCATTTTTTGGTGTTTTTT. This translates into CATTGPRGHFLVFF.

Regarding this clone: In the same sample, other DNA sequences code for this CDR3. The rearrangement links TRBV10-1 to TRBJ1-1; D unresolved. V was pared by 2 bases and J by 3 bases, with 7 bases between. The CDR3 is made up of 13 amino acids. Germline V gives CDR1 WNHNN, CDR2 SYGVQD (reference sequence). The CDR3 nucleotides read TGCGCCAGCAGTGAGGGCGGTCACACTGAAGCTTTCTTT. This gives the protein CASSEGGHTEAFF.

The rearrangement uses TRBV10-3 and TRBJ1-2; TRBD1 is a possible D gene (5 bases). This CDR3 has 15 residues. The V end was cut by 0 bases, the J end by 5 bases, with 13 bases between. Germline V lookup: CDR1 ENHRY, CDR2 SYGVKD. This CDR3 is CAISESAGKGYGYTF. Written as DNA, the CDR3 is TGTGCCATCAGTGAGTCGGCAGGGAAGGGTTATGGCTACACCTTC.

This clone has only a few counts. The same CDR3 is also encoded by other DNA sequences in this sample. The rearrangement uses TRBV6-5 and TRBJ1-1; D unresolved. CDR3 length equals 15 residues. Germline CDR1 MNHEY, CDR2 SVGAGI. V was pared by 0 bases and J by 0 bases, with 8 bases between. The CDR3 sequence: CASSYSPDLNTEAFF. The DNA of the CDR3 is TGTGCCAGCAGTTACTCGCCGGACTTGAACACTGAAGCTTTCTTT.

The CDR3 loop is CSVAPTGGGFSTGELFF. The DNA of the CDR3 is TGCAGCGTTGCCCCCACGGGGGGGGGATTTTCCACCGGGGAGCTGTTTTTT. The chain employs TRBV29-1 and TRBJ2-2; 8 bases align to TRBD2. This CDR3 spans 17 amino acids. The germline V gene has CDR1 SQVTM and CDR2 ANQGSEA. Trimming cost V 4 bases and J 4 bases; bases outside gene matches: 14.

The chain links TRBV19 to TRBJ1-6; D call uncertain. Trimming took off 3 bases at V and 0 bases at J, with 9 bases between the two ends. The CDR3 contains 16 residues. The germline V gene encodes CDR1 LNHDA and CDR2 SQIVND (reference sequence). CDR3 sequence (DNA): TGTGCCAGTAGTATTAAGTTGAGCTCCTATAATTCACCCCTCCACTTT. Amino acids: CASSIKLSSYNSPLHF.

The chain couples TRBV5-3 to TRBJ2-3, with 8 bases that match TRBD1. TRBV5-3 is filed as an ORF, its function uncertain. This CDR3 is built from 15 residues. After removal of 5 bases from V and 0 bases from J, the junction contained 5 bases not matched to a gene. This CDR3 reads CARRPGQGSTDTQYF. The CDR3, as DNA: TGTGCCAGAAGACCCGGACAGGGTAGCACAGATACGCAGTATTTT.

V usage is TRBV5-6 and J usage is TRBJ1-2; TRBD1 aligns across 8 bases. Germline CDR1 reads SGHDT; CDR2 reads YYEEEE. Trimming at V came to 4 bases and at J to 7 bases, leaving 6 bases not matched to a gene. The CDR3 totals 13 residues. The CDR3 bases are TGTGCCAGCAGCCTAGACAGGGGTCGTGGCTACACCTTC. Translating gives CASSLDRGRGYTF.

The CDR3 DNA reads as TGTGCCATTAGGCAGGGGAGCACAGATACGCAGTATTTT. Protein: CAIRQGSTDTQYF. The chain joins TRBV10-3 to TRBJ2-3; D may be TRBD1 (6 bases). V was cut by 9 bases and J by 0 bases, with 10 bases left in between. In germline, CDR1 is ENHRY, CDR2 SYGVKD. The CDR3 sequence is 13 residues long.

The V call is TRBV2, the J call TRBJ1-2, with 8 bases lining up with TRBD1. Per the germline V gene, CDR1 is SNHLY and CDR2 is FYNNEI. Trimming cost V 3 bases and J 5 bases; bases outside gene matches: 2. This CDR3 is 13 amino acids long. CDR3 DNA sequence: TGTGCCAGCAGTGAGGACAGGGAGTATGGCTACACCTTC. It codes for CASSEDREYGYTF.

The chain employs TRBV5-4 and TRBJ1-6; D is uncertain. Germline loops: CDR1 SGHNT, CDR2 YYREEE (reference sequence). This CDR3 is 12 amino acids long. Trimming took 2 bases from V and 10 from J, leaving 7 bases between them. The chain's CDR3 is CASSFPGSPLHF. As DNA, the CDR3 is TGTGCCAGCAGCTTCCCGGGATCACCCCTCCACTTT.

The CDR3 DNA sequence: TGTGCCAGCAGCGGACTAGCGGGCTATTTGGCTGAGCAGTTCTTC. Translated: CASSGLAGYLAEQFF. This rearrangement joins TRBV4-2 to TRBJ2-1; 11 bases agree with TRBD2. This CDR3 has 15 residues. Germline CDR1 reads LGHNA; CDR2 reads YNFKEQ. The V and J ends lost 5 bases and 9 bases, in that order; junction bases with no gene match: 9.

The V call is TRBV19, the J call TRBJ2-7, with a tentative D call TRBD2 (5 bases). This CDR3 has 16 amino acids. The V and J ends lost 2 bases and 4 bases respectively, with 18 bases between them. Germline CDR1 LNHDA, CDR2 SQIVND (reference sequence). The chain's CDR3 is CASSIKSGAVLYEQYF. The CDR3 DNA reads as TGTGCCAGTAGTATAAAGTCCGGAGCGGTGCTTTACGAGCAGTACTTC.

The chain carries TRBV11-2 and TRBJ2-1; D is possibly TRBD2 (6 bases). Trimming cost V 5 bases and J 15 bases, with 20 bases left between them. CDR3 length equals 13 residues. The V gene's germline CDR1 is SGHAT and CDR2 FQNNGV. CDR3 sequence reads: CASSPSEGGIGFF. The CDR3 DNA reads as TGTGCCAGCAGCCCCAGCGAGGGCGGGATAGGGTTCTTC.

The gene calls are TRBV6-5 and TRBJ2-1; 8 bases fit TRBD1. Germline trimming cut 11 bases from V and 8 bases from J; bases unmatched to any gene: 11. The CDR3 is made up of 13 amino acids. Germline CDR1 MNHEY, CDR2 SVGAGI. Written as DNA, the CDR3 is TGTGCCGGAAGGACAGGGCTTTTGGATGAGCAGTTCTTC. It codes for CAGRTGLLDEQFF.

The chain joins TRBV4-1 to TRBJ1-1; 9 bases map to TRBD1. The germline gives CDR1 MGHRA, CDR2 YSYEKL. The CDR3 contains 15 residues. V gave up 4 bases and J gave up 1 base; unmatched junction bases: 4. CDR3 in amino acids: CASSPQGQGNTEAFF. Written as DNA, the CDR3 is TGCGCCAGCAGCCCGCAGGGACAGGGGAACACTGAAGCTTTCTTT.

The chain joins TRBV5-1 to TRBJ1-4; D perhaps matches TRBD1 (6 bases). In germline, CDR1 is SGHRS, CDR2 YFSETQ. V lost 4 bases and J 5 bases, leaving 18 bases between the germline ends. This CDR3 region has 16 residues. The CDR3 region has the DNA TGCGCCAGCAGCGCCAGTGGACAGACCCGAAATGAAAAACTGTTTTTT. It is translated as CASSASGQTRNEKLFF.

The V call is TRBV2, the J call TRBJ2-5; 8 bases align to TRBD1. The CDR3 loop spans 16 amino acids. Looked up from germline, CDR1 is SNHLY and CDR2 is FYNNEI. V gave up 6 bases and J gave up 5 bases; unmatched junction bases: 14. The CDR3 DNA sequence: TGTGCCAGCAGAGGAGACAGGGGTTCACAATTGGAGACCCAGTACTTC. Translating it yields CASRGDRGSQLETQYF. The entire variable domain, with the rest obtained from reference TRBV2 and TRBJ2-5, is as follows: EPEVTQTPSHQVTQMGQEVILRCVPISNHLYFYWYRQILGQKVEFLVSFYNNEISEKSEIFDDQFSVERPDGSNFTLKIRSTKLEDSAMYFCASRGDRGSQLETQYFGPGTRLLVL.